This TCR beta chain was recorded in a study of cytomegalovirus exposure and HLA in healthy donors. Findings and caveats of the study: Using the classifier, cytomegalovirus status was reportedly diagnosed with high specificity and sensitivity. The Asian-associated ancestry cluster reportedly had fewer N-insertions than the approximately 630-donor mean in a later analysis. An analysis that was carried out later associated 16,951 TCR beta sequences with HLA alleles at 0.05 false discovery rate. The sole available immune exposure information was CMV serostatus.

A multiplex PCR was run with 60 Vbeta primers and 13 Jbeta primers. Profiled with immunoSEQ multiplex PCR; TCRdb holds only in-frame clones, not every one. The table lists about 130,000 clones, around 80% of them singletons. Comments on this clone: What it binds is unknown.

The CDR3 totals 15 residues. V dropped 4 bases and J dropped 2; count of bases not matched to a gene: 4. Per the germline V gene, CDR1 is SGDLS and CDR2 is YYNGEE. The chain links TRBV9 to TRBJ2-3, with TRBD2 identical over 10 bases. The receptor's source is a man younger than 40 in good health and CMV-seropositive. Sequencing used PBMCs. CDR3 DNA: TGTGCCAGCAGCTTCAGCGGGAGGGCCACAGATACGCAGTATTTT. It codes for CASSFSGRATDTQYF.